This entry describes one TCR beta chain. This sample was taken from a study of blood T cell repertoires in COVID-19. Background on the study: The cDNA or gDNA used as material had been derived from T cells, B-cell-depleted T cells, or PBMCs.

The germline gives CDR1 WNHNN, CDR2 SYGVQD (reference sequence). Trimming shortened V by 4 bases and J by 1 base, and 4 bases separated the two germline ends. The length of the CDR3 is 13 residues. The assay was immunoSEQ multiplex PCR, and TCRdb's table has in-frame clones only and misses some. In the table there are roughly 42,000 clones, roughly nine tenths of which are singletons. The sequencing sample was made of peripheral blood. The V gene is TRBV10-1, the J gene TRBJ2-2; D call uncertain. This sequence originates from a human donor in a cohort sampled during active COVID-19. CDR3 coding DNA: TGCGCCAGCAGTGCCCAGAACACCGGGGAGCTGTTTTTT. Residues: CASSAQNTGELFF.